The 11 T cell receptor beta chains presented below share a single source sample, sequenced in a study of cytomegalovirus exposure and HLA in healthy donors. PCR used 60 Vbeta primers and 13 Jbeta primers. Method: immunoSEQ multiplex PCR; TCRdb's copy keeps in-frame clones and lacks some. The data contain roughly 200,000 clones, just over 75% of them seen just once; the ten biggest clones take up 0.63%. Material: PBMCs. The source of these receptors is a man aged 18 to 35 in good health and CMV-seronegative.

This clone has just one count. The V call is TRBV28, the J call TRBJ2-1; 7 nucleotides match TRBD1. The ends lost 8 bases at V and 1 base at J; junction bases unmatched: 8. The germline V gene has CDR1 MDHEN and CDR2 SYDVKM. The CDR3 runs 15 residues. The DNA for the CDR3 is TGTGCCAGCGGGCTAGACAGGGCTTCCTACAATGAGCAGTTCTTC. This translates into CASGLDRASYNEQFF.

The chain couples TRBV6-5 to TRBJ2-3, with D possibly matching TRBD1 (5 bases). This CDR3 contains 14 residues. Per the germline V gene, CDR1 is MNHEY and CDR2 is SVGAGI. V was pared by 5 bases and J by 6 bases, with 15 bases between. CDR3: CASSTGHVFDTQYF. Written as DNA, the CDR3 is TGTGCCAGCAGTACCGGACATGTCTTTGATACGCAGTATTTT.

This chain connects TRBV28 to TRBJ2-7, with a possible D match to TRBD2 (5 bases). The CDR3 runs to 10 residues. Germline CDR1 reads MDHEN; CDR2 reads SYDVKM. CDR3 region: CAAGSYEQYF. The CDR3 bases are TGTGCGGCGGGCTCCTACGAGCAGTACTTC.

This clone was seen only a few times. The genes are TRBV4-1 and TRBJ2-2, with 8 bases that match TRBD2. CDR3 size: 19 residues. CDR1 and CDR2 from the germline V gene are MGHRA and YSYEKL. V lost 2 bases to trimming and J lost 2 bases; unmatched junction nucleotides: 13. CDR3 sequence reads: CASSQPRLAGGKNTGELFF. In DNA form, the CDR3 reads TGCGCCAGCAGCCAACCTCGACTGGCGGGAGGTAAAAACACCGGGGAGCTGTTTTTT.

This clone was observed a single time. The chain is built from TRBV9 and TRBJ2-3, with D perhaps TRBD1 (6 bases). The CDR3 has 16 residues. V was shortened by 0 bases and J by 4 bases, with 15 bases between the two germline ends. Germline V CDR1 and CDR2: SGDLS, YYNGEE. The CDR3 nucleotides are TGTGCCAGCAGCGTAGCAGGGGATTTTGCCCCAGATACGCAGTATTTT. It codes for CASSVAGDFAPDTQYF.

Comment on this clone: This sample includes further DNA sequences coding for the same CDR3. The rearrangement links TRBV7-3 to TRBJ2-7; TRBD2 matches 13 bases. CDR3 length: 15 residues. V shed 3 bases, J shed 1 base, and the junction held 0 bases outside the gene matches. Per the germline V gene, CDR1 is SGHTA and CDR2 is FQGTGA. In nucleotides, the CDR3 is TGTGCCAGCAGCTTGGGACTAGCGGGATCCTACGAGCAGTACTTC. Protein: CASSLGLAGSYEQYF.

This sequence joins TRBV19 and TRBJ2-5; tentatively, D is TRBD1 (6 bases). V lost 8 bases, J lost 5 bases, and 12 bases lay in between. Germline-derived CDR1 and CDR2 are LNHDA and SQIVND (reference sequence). This CDR3 has 12 amino acids. For the CDR3, the DNA is TGTGCCAGTTCAGGGGCGGCGGAGACCCAGTACTTC. It codes for CASSGAAETQYF.

The V gene is TRBV4-1, the J gene TRBJ2-7, with 9 bases aligning to TRBD2. The junction had 17 bases not matched to a gene; V was cut back by 2 bases and J by 9 bases. The CDR3 consists of 17 residues. CDR1 MGHRA and CDR2 YSYEKL come from the germline V gene. Written as DNA, the CDR3 is TGCGCCAGCAGCCAAAGAGGAGGAGCGGGGGGCCTGGGGGGGCAGTACTTC. Protein product: CASSQRGGAGGLGGQYF.

V is TRBV6-1 and J is TRBJ2-5, with TRBD2 identical over 8 bases. The CDR3 sequence is 16 residues long. Losses at the gene ends were 4 bases for V and 0 bases for J; bases not matched to a gene: 7. Germline V lookup: CDR1 MNHNS, CDR2 SASEGT. The CDR3 DNA reads as TGTGCCAGCAGTGGGTTAGCGGGGATGTACCAAGAGACCCAGTACTTC. Translated, it gives CASSGLAGMYQETQYF.

A few counts support this clone. This chain joins TRBV9 and TRBJ2-1; D possibly corresponds to TRBD1 (7 bases). V lost 3 bases and J 7 bases, leaving 17 bases between the germline ends. CDR1 and CDR2 (germline): SGDLS, YYNGEE. The CDR3 covers 15 residues. The CDR3 DNA sequence: TGTGCCAGCAGCGGTGACAGGGAGGAGAGGAATGAGCAGTTCTTC. It yields the protein CASSGDREERNEQFF.

This clone occurred once. V gene TRBV28 combines with J gene TRBJ2-5, with D tentatively TRBD2 (5 bases). CDR1 MDHEN and CDR2 SYDVKM come from the germline V gene. The CDR3 is made up of 13 amino acids. Trimming pared 3 bases from V and 3 bases from J, leaving 8 bases between. In DNA, the CDR3 is TGTGCCAGCAGTTTCATGGAGGAAGAGACCCAGTACTTC. This codes for CASSFMEEETQYF.